The TCR beta chain under discussion was sequenced for a study of graft-versus-host responses after intestinal transplantation. Study details: Every recipient underwent anti-thymocyte globulin induction, then tacrolimus and steroids for two to three years. Study observations and caveats: Allografts of one patient group, those with graft-donor T cell macrochimerism, had high graft-versus-host to host-versus-graft clonal ratios. GvH clone levels peaked in circulation, and this peak was associated with early post-transplant HvG declines. Detection of GvH clones occurred in recipient marrow, and some had their first appearance in ileum or blood.

This CDR3 comprises 12 residues. The V end was cut by 4 bases, the J end by 7 bases, with 10 bases between. Germline CDR1 reads SNHLY; CDR2 reads FYNNEI. A remark on this clone: Antigen specificity is unknown.

TCRdb keeps only in-frame clones here, not all; method: immunoSEQ multiplex PCR. The table shows about 110,000 clones, with 85% to 95% occurring only once. The receptor's source is a human donor who received an intestinal transplant. The chain couples TRBV2 to TRBJ2-5, with no clear D. This specimen was unstimulated CD8+ T cells sorted from spleen or lymph node cells, taken before intestinal transplant. The CDR3 bases are TGTGCCAGCAGTGGATTCCCGCCGACCCAGTACTTC. Amino acids: CASSGFPPTQYF.